These T cell receptor beta chains were read from a single sample in a study of blood T cell repertoires in COVID-19. Measured with immunoSEQ multiplex PCR; TCRdb has only the in-frame clones, and not every one. The sample has 200,000 to 250,000 clones; 70% to 90% are singletons. Sequenced sample: peripheral blood. The source of these receptors is a man older than 75 with acute or convalescent COVID-19. CDR3s include the opening cysteine and the closing phenylalanine or tryptophan. D genes are given only for firm matches.

v_gene,d_gene,j_gene,CDR3aa
TRBV19,TRBD1,TRBJ2-7,CASRPTGQGAYEQYF
TRBV6-5,NA,TRBJ1-2,CASSSNRNGYTF
TRBV9,NA,TRBJ2-1,CASSVGRGDYNEQFF
TRBV11-2,NA,TRBJ1-1,CASSLDWEANTEAFF
TRBV11-2,TRBD1,TRBJ1-5,CASSRDRGAQPQHF
TRBV18,TRBD1,TRBJ1-4,CASSRDQGADEKLFF
TRBV6-2/TRBV6-3,TRBD1,TRBJ1-6,CASSYTRTGRLTSPLHF
TRBV7-9,NA,TRBJ2-2,CAGSGLNTGELFF
TRBV10-3,TRBD2,TRBJ2-5,CATLAGVEETQYF
TRBV28,NA,TRBJ2-1,CASSLAQNYNEQFF
TRBV15,TRBD1,TRBJ1-6,CATSFNRLGTGAPYNSPLHF
TRBV13,NA,TRBJ2-6,CASSFRRGSGANVLTF
TRBV10-3,TRBD2,TRBJ2-5,CAIRGGGVQETQYF
TRBV28,TRBD1,TRBJ1-3,CASVLSGTGLIGNTIYF
TRBV28,NA,TRBJ1-6,CASSPSYNSPLHF
TRBV5-6,NA,TRBJ2-3,CASNLGGNTDTQYF
TRBV7-3,NA,TRBJ1-1,CASSLNRNTEAFF
TRBV6-5,NA,TRBJ2-5,CASSYAGTQSQETQYF
TRBV5-5,TRBD1,TRBJ2-1,CASSLGRGTYNEQFF
TRBV6-5,NA,TRBJ1-5,CASSIQGVNQPQHF
TRBV15,NA,TRBJ1-5,CATSRPRGADQPQHF
TRBV6-2/TRBV6-3,TRBD2,TRBJ2-3,CASSSRTRPHDTQYF